Shown below are 29 T cell receptor beta chains from a single sample sequenced in a study of blood T cell repertoires in COVID-19. TCRdb keeps only in-frame clones here, not all; method: immunoSEQ multiplex PCR. This table has some 62,000 clones, 80% to 90% appearing once. The sample taken for sequencing was peripheral blood. These receptors were taken from a woman aged 60 to 75 with COVID-19, enrolled during active disease.

The chain combines TRBV21-1 with TRBJ1-1. TRBV21-1 constitutes a pseudogene. This CDR3 region has 10 residues. CDR3 coding DNA: TGTGCCAGCAGCGGGGGGGAGGCTTTCTTT. Amino acid sequence: CASSGGEAFF.

The genes are TRBV7-9 and TRBJ1-6, with 8 bases fitting TRBD1. V was pared by 5 bases and J by 11 bases, with 5 bases of the junction left unmatched. The germline CDR1 and CDR2 sequences are SEHNR and FQNEAQ (reference sequence). The CDR3 consists of 13 residues. The CDR3: CASSVGTGPPLHF. The CDR3 coding sequence is TGTGCCAGCAGCGTCGGGACAGGCCCACCCCTCCACTTT.

The V call is TRBV6-2 or TRBV6-3, the J call TRBJ2-1; 8 positions match TRBD2. The CDR3 has 16 residues. V gave up 1 base and J gave up 4 bases; unmatched junction bases: 6. Germline lookup yields CDR1 MNHEY and CDR2 SVGEGT. The CDR3, as DNA: TGTGCCAGCAGTTACTGGATTAGCGGGAATTACAATGAGCAGTTCTTC. Protein product: CASSYWISGNYNEQFF.

CDR3 residues: CASSGTAANQPQHF. For the CDR3, the DNA is TGTGCCAGCAGCGGGACAGCCGCCAATCAGCCCCAGCATTTT. The V and J genes are TRBV3-1 (or the pseudogene TRBV3-2) and TRBJ1-5; 7 bases fit TRBD1. After removal of 5 bases from V and 3 bases from J, the junction contained 4 bases not matched to a gene. The CDR3 length is 14 residues. Germline V gene sequence: CDR1 LGHDT, CDR2 YNNKEL (reference sequence).

The chain combines TRBV6-2 or TRBV6-3 with TRBJ2-2; TRBD1 matches at 9 bases. Germline CDR1 reads MNHEY; CDR2 reads SVGEGT. The V segment lost 0 bases and the J segment 2 bases; nucleotides outside the gene matches: 10. The CDR3 runs 19 residues. The CDR3 region is CASSYSPGQGNPNTGELFF. CDR3 nucleotide sequence: TGTGCCAGCAGTTACTCGCCGGGACAGGGAAACCCTAACACCGGGGAGCTGTTTTTT.

This chain links TRBV6-2 or TRBV6-3 with TRBJ2-6; 8 nucleotides match TRBD1. There are 15 residues in the CDR3. Germline V lookup: CDR1 MNHEY, CDR2 SVGEGT. V was clipped by 5 bases and J by 2 bases; unmatched bases: 2. In DNA, the CDR3 is TGTGCCAGCAGTAAGGACAGGGCTGGGGCCAACGTCCTGACTTTC. This sequence encodes CASSKDRAGANVLTF.

The V and J genes are TRBV4-1 and TRBJ1-6; weak D call: TRBD1 (5 bases). Between the trimmed V and J ends, which lost 1 base and 0 bases, there was a span of 16 bases. Germline V lookup: CDR1 MGHRA, CDR2 YSYEKL. The CDR3 sequence is 19 residues long. The CDR3 coding sequence is TGCGCCAGCAGCCAAGGAAGTCGGGGGTGGAGCTCCTATAATTCACCCCTCCACTTT. It translates to CASSQGSRGWSSYNSPLHF.

The chain couples TRBV12-2 to TRBJ1-3; TRBD1 is taken as the D call from the table, unchecked against the DNA. TRBV12-2 is designated a pseudogene. The CDR3 extends over 17 amino acids. The CDR3 is CASRLLGAKDSGNTIYF. In nucleotides, the CDR3 is TGTGCAAGTCGCTTACTAGGGGCAAAGGACTCTGGAAACACCATATATTTT.

The chain uses TRBV27 and TRBJ2-7; D perhaps matches TRBD2 (5 bases). The length of the CDR3 is 13 residues. Germline V lookup: CDR1 MNHEY, CDR2 SMNVEV (reference sequence). The ends were cut back, 5 bases at V and 0 bases at J, with 8 bases in the middle. The CDR3 sequence is CASSTGVSYEQYF. The CDR3 DNA sequence: TGTGCCAGCAGTACCGGGGTCTCCTACGAGCAGTACTTC.

The chain carries TRBV11-3 and TRBJ1-5, with 12 bases identical to TRBD1. Unmatched junction bases numbered 9, after V lost 5 bases and J lost 1 base. The CDR3 extends over 18 amino acids. Germline lookup yields CDR1 SGHNT and CDR2 YENEEA. The chain's CDR3 is CASSPRDRGRPSNQPQHF. CDR3 coding DNA: TGTGCCAGCAGCCCTAGGGACAGGGGGCGACCGAGCAATCAGCCCCAGCATTTT. Combining the CDR3 with reference TRBV11-3 and TRBJ1-5 gives the whole variable domain EAGVVQSPRYKIIEKKQPVAFWCNPISGHNTLYWYLQNLGQGPELLIRYENEEAVDDSQLPKDRFSAERLKGVDSTLKIQPAELGDSAVYLCASSPRDRGRPSNQPQHFGDGTRLSIL.

This sequence joins TRBV4-3 and TRBJ2-1; a possible D gene is TRBD2 (5 bases). The CDR3 sequence is 16 residues long. In germline, CDR1 is LGHNA, CDR2 YSLEER. V lost 2 bases and J 0 bases, leaving 11 bases between the germline ends. CDR3 coding DNA: TGCGCCAGCAGCCAACTAGCATTTAACTCCTACAATGAGCAGTTCTTC. Translated, it gives CASSQLAFNSYNEQFF.

The rearrangement uses TRBV6-2 or TRBV6-3 and TRBJ2-5; 10 bases line up with TRBD2. This CDR3 spans 18 amino acids. Germline CDR1 reads MNHEY; CDR2 reads SVGEGT. With 1 base clipped from V and 1 base from J, the junction kept 9 bases outside the gene matches. The CDR3 is CASSYFDWTSGTQETQYF. DNA for the CDR3: TGTGCCAGCAGTTACTTCGACTGGACTAGCGGAACCCAAGAGACCCAGTACTTC.

This clone was counted a single time. This sequence joins TRBV19 and TRBJ2-2, with 7 bases identical to TRBD2. With V trimmed by 3 bases and J by 0 bases, 7 bases remained unmatched. The CDR3 length is 17 residues. Germline values: CDR1 LNHDA, CDR2 SQIVND (reference sequence). The CDR3 loop reads CASSIPRLAANTGELFF. The DNA for the CDR3 is TGTGCCAGTAGTATCCCCCGACTAGCAGCGAACACCGGGGAGCTGTTTTTT. Based on the CDR3 plus reference TRBV19 and TRBJ2-2, the full variable domain is DGGITQSPKYLFRKEGQNVTLSCEQNLNHDAMYWYRQDPGQGLRLIYYSQIVNDFQKGDIAEGYSVSREKKESFPLTVTSAQKNPTAFYLCASSIPRLAANTGELFFGEGSRLTVL.

V usage is TRBV5-1 and J usage is TRBJ1-3; possible D gene TRBD1, 6 bases. CDR1 and CDR2 from the germline V gene are SGHRS and YFSETQ. The V and J ends lost 2 bases and 4 bases respectively, with 16 bases between them. There are 16 residues in the CDR3. The CDR3 sequence: CASSLTGRRGGNTIYF. CDR3 DNA: TGCGCCAGCAGCTTAACAGGGCGTCGGGGAGGAAACACCATATATTTT.

The chain employs TRBV19 and TRBJ2-7, with D tentatively TRBD1 (5 bases). The germline V gene encodes CDR1 LNHDA and CDR2 SQIVND (reference sequence). V lost 2 bases and J 5 bases, leaving 13 bases between the germline ends. There are 14 residues in the CDR3. The CDR3 spells CASSITTEGDEQYF. CDR3 in DNA: TGTGCCAGTAGTATAACGACAGAAGGTGACGAGCAGTACTTC.

This chain connects TRBV21-1 to TRBJ1-4; TRBD1 was called by the table and not checked on the DNA. TRBV21-1 is a listed pseudogene. CDR3 length equals 15 residues. CDR3 protein: CASSKGRTGGEKLFF. CDR3 nucleotide sequence: TGTGCCAGCAGCAAAGGAAGGACAGGGGGCGAAAAACTGTTTTTT.

This clone has just one count. V is TRBV3-1 (or the pseudogene TRBV3-2) and J is TRBJ2-3; D is undetermined. The length of the CDR3 is 16 residues. Between the trimmed V and J ends, which lost 0 bases and 3 bases, there was a span of 13 bases. In germline, CDR1 is LGHDT, CDR2 YNNKEL (reference sequence). The CDR3 nucleotides read TGTGCCAGCAGCCAAGAGGAGCGTAGTCCGACAGATACGCAGTATTTT. Encoded protein: CASSQEERSPTDTQYF.

This sequence joins TRBV10-1 and TRBJ2-7; 8 bases align to TRBD1. V lost 9 bases, J lost 5 bases, and 15 bases stayed unmatched. Germline CDR1 reads WNHNN; CDR2 reads SYGVQD (reference sequence). There are 15 residues in the CDR3. The CDR3 nucleotides are TGCGCCAGGGGACCCCAGAGGACAGGGCCCCACGAGCAGTACTTC. Its protein is CARGPQRTGPHEQYF.

The V gene is TRBV7-2, the J gene TRBJ1-1; D gene ambiguous. CDR1 and CDR2 (germline): SGHTA, FQGNSA. The CDR3 contains 14 residues. Between the trimmed V and J ends, which lost 2 bases and 0 bases, there was a span of 7 bases. The CDR3 loop reads CASSLYTVNTEAFF. The CDR3 nucleotides read TGTGCCAGCAGCTTATATACAGTGAACACTGAAGCTTTCTTT.

The CDR3 DNA follows: TGTGCCAGCAGCTCTGGACAGGTCCAAGAGACCCAGTACTTC. The encoded protein is CASSSGQVQETQYF. The genes are TRBV5-4 and TRBJ2-5; TRBD1 agrees at 7 bases. J gave up 1 base and V 3 bases, and 3 bases lay outside the gene matches. Germline-derived CDR1 and CDR2 are SGHNT and YYREEE (reference sequence). The length of the CDR3 is 14 residues.

The V call is TRBV30, the J call TRBJ1-1; unclear D gene. Germline-derived CDR1 and CDR2 are GTSNPN and SVGIG (reference sequence). With 3 bases removed from V and 1 base from J, the gap between germline ends came to 12 bases. The CDR3 is 14 residues long. The CDR3 sequence is CAWSEQRGNTEAFF. CDR3 in DNA: TGTGCCTGGAGCGAACAGCGGGGGAACACTGAAGCTTTCTTT.

CDR3 sequence reads: CASSTGGNEKLFF. CDR3 DNA sequence: TGTGCCAGCAGCACGGGGGGGAATGAAAAACTGTTTTTT. V and J are TRBV5-4 and TRBJ1-4, with D possibly being TRBD1 (5 bases). The germline gives CDR1 SGHNT, CDR2 YYREEE (reference sequence). The CDR3 runs to 13 residues. V gave up 4 bases and J gave up 5 bases, with 9 bases separating them.

The V call is TRBV15, the J call TRBJ2-7; D may be TRBD1 (6 bases). V was cut by 0 bases and J by 2 bases, with 11 bases left in between. CDR1 is LNHNV, CDR2 YYDKDF, per germline (reference sequence). This CDR3 contains 15 residues. The CDR3 spells CATSRDGGGPYEQYF. The CDR3 DNA follows: TGTGCCACCAGCAGAGATGGGGGCGGCCCCTACGAGCAGTACTTC.

The chain joins TRBV7-9 to TRBJ2-1; TRBD1 agrees at 9 bases. Trimming took 4 bases from V and 4 from J; bases not matched to a gene: 8. The CDR3 has 16 amino acids. Germline CDR1 SEHNR, CDR2 FQNEAQ (reference sequence). The chain's CDR3 is CASSSPHRGPYNEQFF. The CDR3 DNA reads as TGTGCCAGCAGCTCCCCCCACAGGGGGCCTTACAATGAGCAGTTCTTC.

CDR3 DNA sequence: TGTGCCAGCAGCCAGGGAGGGCCCGATTATGGGTATGGCTACACCTTC. This encodes CASSQGGPDYGYGYTF. The chain links TRBV7-8 to TRBJ1-2; D possibly corresponds to TRBD1 (5 bases). Germline assignment: CDR1 SGHVS and CDR2 FQNEAQ. The CDR3 contains 16 residues. Trimming took 5 bases from V and 5 from J, leaving 21 bases between them.

The rearrangement joins TRBV5-1 to TRBJ1-2; 8 positions match TRBD1. With V trimmed by 0 bases and J by 4 bases, 11 bases remained unmatched. The germline V gene encodes CDR1 SGHRS and CDR2 YFSETQ. There are 17 residues in the CDR3. The CDR3, as DNA: TGCGCCAGCAGCTTGGGGGCAGGGGGCGAATATGGCTATGGCTACACCTTC. Its translation is CASSLGAGGEYGYGYTF.

The chain has TRBV7-8 and TRBJ2-2; TRBD1 agrees at 9 bases. V gave up 2 bases and J gave up 2 bases; unmatched junction bases: 9. Germline V gives CDR1 SGHVS, CDR2 FQNEAQ. CDR3 length equals 18 residues. CDR3 nucleotides: TGTGCCAGCAGCTTACTGGGACAGGGCACCCTTAACACCGGGGAGCTGTTTTTT. Amino acid sequence: CASSLLGQGTLNTGELFF.

The J gene is TRBJ1-6, the V gene TRBV10-3, with D hard to call. V lost 10 bases, J lost 0 bases, and 7 bases lay in between. CDR3 size: 13 residues. From germline, CDR1 is ENHRY and CDR2 SYGVKD. Here the CDR3 DNA reads TGTGCCACCGTGAGCTCCTATAATTCACCCCTCCACTTT. Protein: CATVSSYNSPLHF.

This chain uses TRBV7-3 with TRBJ2-1, with TRBD2 matching over 10 bases. CDR1 is SGHTA, CDR2 FQGTGA, per germline. V was clipped by 0 bases and J by 1 base; unmatched bases: 3. The CDR3 runs 17 residues. DNA of the CDR3: TGTGCCAGCAGCTTAACTCCAGCGGGAGGGTCCTACAATGAGCAGTTCTTC. The encoded protein is CASSLTPAGGSYNEQFF.